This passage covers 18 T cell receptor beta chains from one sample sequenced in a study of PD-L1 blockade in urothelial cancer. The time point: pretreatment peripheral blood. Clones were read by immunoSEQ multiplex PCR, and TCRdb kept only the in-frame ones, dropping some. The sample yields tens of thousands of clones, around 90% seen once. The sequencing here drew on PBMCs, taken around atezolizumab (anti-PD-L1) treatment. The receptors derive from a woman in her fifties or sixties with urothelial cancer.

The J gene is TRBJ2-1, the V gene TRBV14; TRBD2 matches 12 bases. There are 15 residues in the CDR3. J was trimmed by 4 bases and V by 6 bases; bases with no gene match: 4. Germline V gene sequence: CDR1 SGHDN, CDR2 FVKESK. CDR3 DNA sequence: TGTGCCAGCAGGCCGGGACTAGCGGGTTACAATGAGCAGTTCTTC. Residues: CASRPGLAGYNEQFF.

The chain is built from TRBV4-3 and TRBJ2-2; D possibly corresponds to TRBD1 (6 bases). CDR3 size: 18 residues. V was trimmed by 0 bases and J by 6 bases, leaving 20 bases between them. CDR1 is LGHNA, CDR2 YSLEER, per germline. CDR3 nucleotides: TGCGCCAGCAGCCAAGACAGGGGCAGGGCAAGTTTATCCGGGGAGCTGTTTTTT. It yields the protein CASSQDRGRASLSGELFF.

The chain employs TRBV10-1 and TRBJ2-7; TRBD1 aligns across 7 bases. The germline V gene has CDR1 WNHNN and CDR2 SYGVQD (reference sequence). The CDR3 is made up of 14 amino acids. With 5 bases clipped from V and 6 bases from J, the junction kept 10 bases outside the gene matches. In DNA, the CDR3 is TGCGCCAGCAGTCCCGGGACAGCCCTCGTCGAGCAGTACTTC. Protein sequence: CASSPGTALVEQYF.

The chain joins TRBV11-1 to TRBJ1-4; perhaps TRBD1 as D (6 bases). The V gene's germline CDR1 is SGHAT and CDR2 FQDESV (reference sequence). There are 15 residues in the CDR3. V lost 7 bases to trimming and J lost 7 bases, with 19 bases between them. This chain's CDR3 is CASTLRGGKGEKLFF. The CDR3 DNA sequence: TGTGCCAGCACCCTCAGAGGGGGAAAGGGTGAAAAACTGTTTTTT.

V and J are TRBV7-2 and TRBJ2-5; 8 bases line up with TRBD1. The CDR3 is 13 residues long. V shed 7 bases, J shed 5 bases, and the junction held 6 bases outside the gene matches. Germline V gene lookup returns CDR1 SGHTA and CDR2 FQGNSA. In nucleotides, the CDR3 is TGTGCCAGCACCAGGACAGGGAGGGAGACCCAGTACTTC. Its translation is CASTRTGRETQYF.

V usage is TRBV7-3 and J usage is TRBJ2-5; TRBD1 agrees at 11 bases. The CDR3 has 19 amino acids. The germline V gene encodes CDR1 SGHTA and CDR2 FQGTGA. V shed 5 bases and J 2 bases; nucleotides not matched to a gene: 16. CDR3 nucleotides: TGTGCCAGCAGCCCACATATTGAACCGGGACAGGGGGGTCAAGAGACCCAGTACTTC. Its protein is CASSPHIEPGQGGQETQYF.

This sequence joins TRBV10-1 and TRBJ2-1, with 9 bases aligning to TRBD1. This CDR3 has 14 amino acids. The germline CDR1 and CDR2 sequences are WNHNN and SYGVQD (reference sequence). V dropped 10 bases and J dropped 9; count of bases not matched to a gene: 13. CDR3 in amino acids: CATSRGTGLSEQFF. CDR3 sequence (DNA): TGCGCCACATCCCGGGGGACAGGGTTATCTGAGCAGTTCTTC.

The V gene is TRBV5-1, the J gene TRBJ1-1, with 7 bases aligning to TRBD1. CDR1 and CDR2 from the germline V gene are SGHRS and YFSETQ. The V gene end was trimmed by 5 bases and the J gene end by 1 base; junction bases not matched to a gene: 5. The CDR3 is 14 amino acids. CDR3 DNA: TGCGCCAGCAGGGCGTCAGGGGGGAACACTGAAGCTTTCTTT. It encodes CASRASGGNTEAFF.

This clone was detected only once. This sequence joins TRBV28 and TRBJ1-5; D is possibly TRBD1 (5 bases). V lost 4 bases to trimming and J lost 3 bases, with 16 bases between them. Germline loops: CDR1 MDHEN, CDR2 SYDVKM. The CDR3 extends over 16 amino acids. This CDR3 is CASSWVGGRNNQPQHF. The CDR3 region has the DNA TGTGCCAGCAGTTGGGTGGGGGGACGGAACAATCAGCCCCAGCATTTT. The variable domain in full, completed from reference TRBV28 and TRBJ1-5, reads DVKVTQSSRYLVKRTGEKVFLECVQDMDHENMFWYRQDPGLGLRLIYFSYDVKMKEKGDIPEGYSVSREKKERFSLILESASTNQTSMYLCASSWVGGRNNQPQHFGDGTRLSIL.

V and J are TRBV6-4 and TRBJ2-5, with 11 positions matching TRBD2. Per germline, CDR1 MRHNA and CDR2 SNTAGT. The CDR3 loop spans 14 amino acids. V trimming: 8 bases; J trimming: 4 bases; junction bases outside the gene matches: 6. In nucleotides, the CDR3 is TGTGCCAGCGCACCTACTAGCGGGGGAGAGACCCAGTACTTC. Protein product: CASAPTSGGETQYF.

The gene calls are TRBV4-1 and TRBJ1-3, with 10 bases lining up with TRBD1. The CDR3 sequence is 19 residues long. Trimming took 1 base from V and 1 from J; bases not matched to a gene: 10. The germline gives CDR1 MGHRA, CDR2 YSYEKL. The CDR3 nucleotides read TGCGCCAGCAGCCAAGGCCCTCCCGGGACAGGGGTGTCTGGAAACACCATATATTTT. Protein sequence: CASSQGPPGTGVSGNTIYF.

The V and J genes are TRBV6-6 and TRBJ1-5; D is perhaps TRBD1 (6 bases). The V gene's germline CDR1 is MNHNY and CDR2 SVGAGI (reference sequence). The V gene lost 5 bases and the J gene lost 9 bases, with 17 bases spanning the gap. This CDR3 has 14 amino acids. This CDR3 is CASSKQDRALPQHF. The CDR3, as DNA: TGTGCCAGCAGTAAGCAGGACAGAGCCTTGCCCCAGCATTTT.

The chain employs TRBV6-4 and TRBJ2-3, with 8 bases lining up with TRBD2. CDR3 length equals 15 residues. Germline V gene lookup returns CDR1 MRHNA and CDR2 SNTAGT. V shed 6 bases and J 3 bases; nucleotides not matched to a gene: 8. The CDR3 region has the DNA TGTGCCAGCAGCCCGATGGGACTAGAAACAGATACGCAGTATTTT. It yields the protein CASSPMGLETDTQYF.

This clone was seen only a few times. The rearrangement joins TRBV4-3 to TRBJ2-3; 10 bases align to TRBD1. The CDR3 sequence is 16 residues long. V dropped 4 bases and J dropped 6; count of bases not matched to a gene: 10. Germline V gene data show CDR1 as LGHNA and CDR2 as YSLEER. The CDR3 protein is CASSLVDRGLGDTQYF. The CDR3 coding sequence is TGCGCCAGCAGCCTAGTCGACAGGGGGCTGGGGGATACGCAGTATTTT.

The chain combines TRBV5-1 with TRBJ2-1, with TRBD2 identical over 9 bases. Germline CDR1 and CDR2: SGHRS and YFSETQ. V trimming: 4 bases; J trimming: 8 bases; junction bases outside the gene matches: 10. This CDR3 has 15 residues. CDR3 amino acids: CASSPRGGLIDEQFF. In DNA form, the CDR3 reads TGCGCCAGCAGCCCGCGGGGGGGCCTAATTGATGAGCAGTTCTTC.

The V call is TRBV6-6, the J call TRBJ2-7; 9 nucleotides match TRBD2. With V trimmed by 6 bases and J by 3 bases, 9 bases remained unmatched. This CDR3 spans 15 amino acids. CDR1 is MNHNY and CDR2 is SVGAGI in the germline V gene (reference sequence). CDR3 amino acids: CASSPTIAGVYEQYF. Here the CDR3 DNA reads TGTGCCAGCAGCCCCACGATAGCGGGAGTCTACGAGCAGTACTTC.

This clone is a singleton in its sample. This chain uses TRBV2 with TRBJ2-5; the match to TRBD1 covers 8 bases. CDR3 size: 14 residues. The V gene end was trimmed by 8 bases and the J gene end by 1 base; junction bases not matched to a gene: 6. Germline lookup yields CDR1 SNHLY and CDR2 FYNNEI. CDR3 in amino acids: CASARDRGQETQYF. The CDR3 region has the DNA TGTGCCAGCGCCCGAGACAGGGGCCAAGAGACCCAGTACTTC.

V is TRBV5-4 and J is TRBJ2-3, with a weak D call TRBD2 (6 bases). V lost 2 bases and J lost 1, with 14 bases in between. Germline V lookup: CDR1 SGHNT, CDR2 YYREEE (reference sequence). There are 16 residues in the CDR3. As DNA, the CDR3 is TGTGCCAGCAGCTTCGGGGGAGTAGTACGCACAGATACGCAGTATTTT. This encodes CASSFGGVVRTDTQYF.